What follows are 2 T cell receptor beta chains derived from one specimen sequenced in a study of Tregs in tolerant kidney transplant recipients. Repertoires were generated with immunoSEQ multiplex PCR, while TCRdb's copy carries only in-frame clones and drops some. The sample carries fewer than 55,000 clones, more than 70% recorded once. Related graft donors supplied nonmyeloablative bone marrow transplants, and mixed chimerism was transient. Sequenced here: CD8+ T cells from blood (PBMCs), sampled 12 months after the transplant. Every receptor here comes from a human patient who received a combined kidney and bone marrow transplant. Part of the T cell pool may stem from the graft donor.

V is TRBV16 and J is TRBJ2-5, with TRBD1 identical over 9 bases. V shed 0 bases, J shed 2 bases, and the junction held 1 base outside the gene matches. There are 15 residues in the CDR3. Looked up from germline, CDR1 is KGHSY and CDR2 is FQNENV. The CDR3 DNA reads as TGTGCCAGCAGCCAATCGGGGACAGGGCAAGAGACCCAGTACTTC. Amino acids: CASSQSGTGQETQYF.

The chain employs TRBV4-2 and TRBJ2-7, with 8 nucleotides matching TRBD1. The CDR3 covers 18 residues. V dropped 2 bases and J dropped 1; count of bases not matched to a gene: 13. Germline V gene sequence: CDR1 LGHNA, CDR2 YNFKEQ. CDR3 loop: CASSQNGIGQGRSYEQYF. CDR3 nucleotide sequence: TGTGCCAGCAGCCAAAATGGGATCGGACAGGGTAGATCCTACGAGCAGTACTTC.